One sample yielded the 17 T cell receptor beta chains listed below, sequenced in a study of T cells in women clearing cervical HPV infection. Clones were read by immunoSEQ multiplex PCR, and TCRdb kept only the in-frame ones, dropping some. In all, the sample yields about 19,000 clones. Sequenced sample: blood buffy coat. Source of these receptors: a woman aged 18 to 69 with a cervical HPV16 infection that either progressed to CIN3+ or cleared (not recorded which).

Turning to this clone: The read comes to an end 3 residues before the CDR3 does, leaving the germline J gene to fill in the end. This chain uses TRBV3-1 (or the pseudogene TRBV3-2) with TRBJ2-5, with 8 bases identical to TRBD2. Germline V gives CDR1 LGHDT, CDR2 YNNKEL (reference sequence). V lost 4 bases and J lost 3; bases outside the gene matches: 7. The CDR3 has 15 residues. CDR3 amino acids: CASSRAGEGEETQYF. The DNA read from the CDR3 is TGTGCCAGCAGCCGAGCGGGGGAAGGAGAAGAGACC.

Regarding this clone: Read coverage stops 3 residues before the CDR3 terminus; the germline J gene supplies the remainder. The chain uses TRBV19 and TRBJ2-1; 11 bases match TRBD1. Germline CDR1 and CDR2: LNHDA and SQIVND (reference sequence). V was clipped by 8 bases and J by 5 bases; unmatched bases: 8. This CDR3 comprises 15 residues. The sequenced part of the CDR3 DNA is TGTGCCAGTCGATCCGGGACAGGGGGAAACAATGAG. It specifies CASRSGTGGNNE. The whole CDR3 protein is CASRSGTGGNNEQFF.

CDR3 DNA, as far as it was read: TGCAGCGTTGTATCCCGACAGGGAGGTAACTATGGC. It yields the protein CSVVSRQGGNYG. The whole CDR3 sequence is CSVVSRQGGNYGYTF. The chain employs TRBV29-1 and TRBJ1-2; TRBD1 matches at 7 bases. The CDR3 is cut off 3 residues early in the read; its end comes from the germline J gene. With 4 bases clipped from V and 1 base from J, the junction kept 9 bases outside the gene matches. The germline CDR1 and CDR2 sequences are SQVTM and ANQGSEA. CDR3 length: 15 amino acids.

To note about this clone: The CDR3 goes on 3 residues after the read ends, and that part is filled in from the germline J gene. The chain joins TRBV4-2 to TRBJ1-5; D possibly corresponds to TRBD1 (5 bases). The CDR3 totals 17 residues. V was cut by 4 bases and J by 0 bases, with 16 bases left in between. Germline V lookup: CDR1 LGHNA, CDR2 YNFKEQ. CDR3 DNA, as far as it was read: TGTGCCAGCAGCCCAAAACAGGCTGGGGATAGCAATCAGCCC. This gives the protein CASSPKQAGDSNQP. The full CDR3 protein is CASSPKQAGDSNQPQHF.

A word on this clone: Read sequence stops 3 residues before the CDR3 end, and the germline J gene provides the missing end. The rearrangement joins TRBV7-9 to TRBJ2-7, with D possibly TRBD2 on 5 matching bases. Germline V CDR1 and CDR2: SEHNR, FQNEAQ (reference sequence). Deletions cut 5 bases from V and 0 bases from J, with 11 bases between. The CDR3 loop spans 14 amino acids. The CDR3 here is CASSGFAGSYEQYF. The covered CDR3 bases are TGTGCCAGCAGCGGTTTTGCGGGCTCCTACGAG.

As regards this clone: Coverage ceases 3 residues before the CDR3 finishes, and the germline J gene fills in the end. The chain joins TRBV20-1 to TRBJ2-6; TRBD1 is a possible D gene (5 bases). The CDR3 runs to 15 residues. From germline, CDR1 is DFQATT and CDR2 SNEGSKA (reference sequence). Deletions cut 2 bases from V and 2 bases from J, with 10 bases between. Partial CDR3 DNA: TGCAGTGCTAGACAAGCAGGGACTGGGGCCAACGTC. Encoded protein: CSARQAGTGANV. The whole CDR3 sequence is CSARQAGTGANVLTF.

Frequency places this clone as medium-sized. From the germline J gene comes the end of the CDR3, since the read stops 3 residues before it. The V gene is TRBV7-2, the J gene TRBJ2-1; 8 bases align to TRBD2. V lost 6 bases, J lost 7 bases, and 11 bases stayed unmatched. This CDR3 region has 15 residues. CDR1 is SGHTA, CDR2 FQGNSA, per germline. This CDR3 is CASRVTSDRPNEQFF. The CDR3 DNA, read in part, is TGTGCCAGCAGGGTGACTAGCGACCGGCCTAATGAG.

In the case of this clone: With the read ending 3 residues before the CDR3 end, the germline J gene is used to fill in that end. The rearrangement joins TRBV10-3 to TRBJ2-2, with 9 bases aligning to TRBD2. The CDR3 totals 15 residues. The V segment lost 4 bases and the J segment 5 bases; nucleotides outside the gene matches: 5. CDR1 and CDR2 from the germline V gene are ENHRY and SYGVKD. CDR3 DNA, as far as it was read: TGTGCCATCAGTGCGCGGGGGGGAACAACCGGGGAG. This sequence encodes CAISARGGTTGE. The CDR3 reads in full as CAISARGGTTGELFF.

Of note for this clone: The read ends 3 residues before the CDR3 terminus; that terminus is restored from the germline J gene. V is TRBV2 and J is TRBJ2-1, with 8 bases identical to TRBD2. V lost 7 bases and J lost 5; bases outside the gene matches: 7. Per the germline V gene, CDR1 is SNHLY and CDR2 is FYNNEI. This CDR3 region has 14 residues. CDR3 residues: CASTGGGGNNEQFF. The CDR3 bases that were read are TGTGCCAGCACGGGGGGGGGCGGAAACAATGAG.

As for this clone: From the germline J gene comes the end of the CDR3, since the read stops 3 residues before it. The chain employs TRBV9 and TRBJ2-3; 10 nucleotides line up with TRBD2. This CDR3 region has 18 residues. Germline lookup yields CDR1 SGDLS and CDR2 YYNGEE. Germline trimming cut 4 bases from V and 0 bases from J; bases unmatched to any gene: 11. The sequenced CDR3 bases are TGTGCCAGCAGCCCCGAAGCGCTAGCGGGGGACAGCACAGATACG. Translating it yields CASSPEALAGDSTDT. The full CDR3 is CASSPEALAGDSTDTQYF.

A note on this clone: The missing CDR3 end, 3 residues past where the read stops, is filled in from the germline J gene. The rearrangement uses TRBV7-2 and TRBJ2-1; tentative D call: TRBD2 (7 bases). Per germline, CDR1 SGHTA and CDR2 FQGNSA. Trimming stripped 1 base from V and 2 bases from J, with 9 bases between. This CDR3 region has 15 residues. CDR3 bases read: TGTGCCAGCAGCTTAGGCGGGGGCCCCTACAATGAG. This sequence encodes CASSLGGGPYNE. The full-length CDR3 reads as CASSLGGGPYNEQFF.

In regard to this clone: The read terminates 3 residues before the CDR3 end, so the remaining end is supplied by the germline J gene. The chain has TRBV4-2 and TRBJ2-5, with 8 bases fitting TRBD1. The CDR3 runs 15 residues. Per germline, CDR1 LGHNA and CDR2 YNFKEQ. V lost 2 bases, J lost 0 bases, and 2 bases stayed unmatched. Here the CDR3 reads CASSQTDRDQETQYF. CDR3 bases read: TGTGCCAGCAGCCAAACGGACAGGGACCAAGAGACC.

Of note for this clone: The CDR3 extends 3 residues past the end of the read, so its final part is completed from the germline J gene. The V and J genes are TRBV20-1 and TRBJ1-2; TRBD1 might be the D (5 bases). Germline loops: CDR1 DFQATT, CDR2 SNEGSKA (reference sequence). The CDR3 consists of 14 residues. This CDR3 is CSARDPRANYDYTF. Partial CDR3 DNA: TGCAGTGCTAGAGATCCCAGGGCAAACTACGAC.

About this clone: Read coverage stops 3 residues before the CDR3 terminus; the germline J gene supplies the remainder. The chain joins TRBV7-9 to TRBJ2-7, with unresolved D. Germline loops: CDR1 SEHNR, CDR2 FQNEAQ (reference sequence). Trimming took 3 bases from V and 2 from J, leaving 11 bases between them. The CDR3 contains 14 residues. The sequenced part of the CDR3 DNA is TGTGCCAGCAGCTTGGATCAGACAACCTACGAG. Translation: CASSLDQTTYE. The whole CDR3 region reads CASSLDQTTYEQYF. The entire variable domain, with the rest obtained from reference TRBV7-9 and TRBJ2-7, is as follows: DTGVSQNPRHKITKRGQNVTFRCDPISEHNRLYWYRQTLGQGPEFLTYFQNEAQLEKSRLLSDRFSAERPKGSFSTLEIQRTEQGDSAMYLCASSLDQTTYEQYFGPGTRLTVT.

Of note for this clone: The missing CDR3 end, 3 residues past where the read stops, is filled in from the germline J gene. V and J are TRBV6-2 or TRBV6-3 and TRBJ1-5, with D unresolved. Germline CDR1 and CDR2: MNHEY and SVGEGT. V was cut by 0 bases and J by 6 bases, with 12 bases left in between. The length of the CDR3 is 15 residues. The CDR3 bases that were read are TGTGCCAGCAGTTACTCGATAATAGGCGGTCAGCCC. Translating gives CASSYSIIGGQP. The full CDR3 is CASSYSIIGGQPQHF.

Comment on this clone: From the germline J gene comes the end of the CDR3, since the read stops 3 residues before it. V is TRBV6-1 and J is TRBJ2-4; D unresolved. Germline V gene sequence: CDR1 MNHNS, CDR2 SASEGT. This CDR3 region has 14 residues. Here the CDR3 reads CASSDSRSNYGQYF. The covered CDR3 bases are TGTGCCAGCAGTGACAGCCGCTCTAACTATGGT.

The CDR3 DNA, read in part, is TGTGCCAGCAGTTACGAAACAGGGGGCCGTCAGCCC. Translated: CASSYETGGRQP. The entire CDR3 protein reads CASSYETGGRQPQHF. The rearrangement links TRBV6-2 or TRBV6-3 to TRBJ1-5; TRBD1 matches at 9 bases. The read comes to an end 3 residues before the CDR3 does, leaving the germline J gene to fill in the end. The length of the CDR3 is 15 residues. V was pared by 2 bases and J by 6 bases, with 5 bases of the junction left unmatched. CDR1 MNHEY and CDR2 SVGEGT come from the germline V gene.